This T cell receptor beta chain was observed in a study of response to subunit inactivated influenza vaccine. This CDR3 has 17 amino acids. The J segment lost 5 bases and the V segment lost 4 bases, leaving 7 bases of the junction unmatched. Per germline, CDR1 SGHRS and CDR2 YFSETQ. General observations from the study: With each seasonal influenza vaccination, the authors suggested, few new T cells are recruited.

TCRdb reanalysed the RT-PCR reads using MiXCR and keeps one entry per CDR3 protein. This sample has 650,000 to 850,000 distinct CDR3 sequences, with approximately 14% found just once. A remark on this clonotype: The antigen remains undetermined.

This TCR was sampled from a man aged 45-65 years who received an inactivated influenza vaccine. Sequences were derived from PBMCs from blood, sampled around two weeks before vaccination. The chain links TRBV5-1 to TRBJ2-1; 15 nucleotides line up with TRBD2. As DNA, the CDR3 is TGCGCCAGCAGCGGCGGACTAGCGGGGGGGCTCGACAATGAGCAGTTCTTC. Amino acids: CASSGGLAGGLDNEQFF. Looking up the rest from reference TRBV5-1 and TRBJ2-1 gives the full variable domain: KAGVTQTPRYLIKTRGQQVTLSCSPISGHRSVSWYQQTPGQGLQFLFEYFSETQRNKGNFPGRFSGRQFSNSRSEMNVSTLELGDSALYLCASSGGLAGGLDNEQFFGPGTRLTVL.